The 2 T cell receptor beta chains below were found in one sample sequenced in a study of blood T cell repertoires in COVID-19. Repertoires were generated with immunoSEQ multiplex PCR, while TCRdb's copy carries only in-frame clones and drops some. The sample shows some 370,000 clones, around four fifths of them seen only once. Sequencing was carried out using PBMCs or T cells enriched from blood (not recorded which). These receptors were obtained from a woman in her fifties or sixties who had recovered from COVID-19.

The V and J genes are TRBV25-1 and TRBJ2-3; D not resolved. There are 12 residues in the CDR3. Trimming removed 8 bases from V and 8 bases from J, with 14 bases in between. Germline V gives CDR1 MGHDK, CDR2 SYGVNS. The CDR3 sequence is CASHAAIGTQYF. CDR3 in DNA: TGTGCCAGCCACGCGGCAATTGGTACGCAGTATTTT.

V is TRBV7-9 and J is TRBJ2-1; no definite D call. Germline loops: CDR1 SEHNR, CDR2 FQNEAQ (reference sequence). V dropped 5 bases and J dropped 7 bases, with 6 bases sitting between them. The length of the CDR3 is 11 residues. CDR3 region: CASSPGNEQFF. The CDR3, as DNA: TGTGCCAGCAGCCCCGGGAATGAGCAGTTCTTC.